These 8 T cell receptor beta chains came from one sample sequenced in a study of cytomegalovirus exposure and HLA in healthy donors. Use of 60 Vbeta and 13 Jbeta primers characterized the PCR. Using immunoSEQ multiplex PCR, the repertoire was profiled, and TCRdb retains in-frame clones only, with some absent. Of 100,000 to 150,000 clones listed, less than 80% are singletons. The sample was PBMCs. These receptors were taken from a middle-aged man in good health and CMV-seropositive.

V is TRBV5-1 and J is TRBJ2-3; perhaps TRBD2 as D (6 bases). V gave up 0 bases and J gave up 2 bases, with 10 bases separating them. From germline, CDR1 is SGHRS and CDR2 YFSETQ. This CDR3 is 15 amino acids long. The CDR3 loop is CASSLDGSVTDTQYF. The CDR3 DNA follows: TGCGCCAGCAGCTTGGACGGGAGCGTCACAGATACGCAGTATTTT.

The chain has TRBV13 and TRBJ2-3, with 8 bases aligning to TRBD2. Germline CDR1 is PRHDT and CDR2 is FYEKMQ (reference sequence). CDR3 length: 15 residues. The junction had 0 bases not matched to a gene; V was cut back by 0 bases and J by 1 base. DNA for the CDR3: TGTGCCAGCAGCTTAGGGACTAGCGGCACAGATACGCAGTATTTT. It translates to CASSLGTSGTDTQYF.

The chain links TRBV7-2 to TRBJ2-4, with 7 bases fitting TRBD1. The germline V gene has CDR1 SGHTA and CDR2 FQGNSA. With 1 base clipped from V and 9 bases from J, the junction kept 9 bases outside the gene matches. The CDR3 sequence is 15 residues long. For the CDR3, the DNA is TGTGCCAGCAGCTTAGGAGGAAGGGGGCATGGCATTCAGTACTTC. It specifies CASSLGGRGHGIQYF.

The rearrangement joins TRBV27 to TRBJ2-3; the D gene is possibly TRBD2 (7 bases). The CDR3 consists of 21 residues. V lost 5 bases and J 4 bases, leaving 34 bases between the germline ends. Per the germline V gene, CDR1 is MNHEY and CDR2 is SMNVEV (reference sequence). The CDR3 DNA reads TGTGCCAGCAGTGTCCGGCCCGGATTTTGGGGGGGGGCAGGGGAGGCAGATACGCAGTATTTT. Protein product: CASSVRPGFWGGAGEADTQYF.

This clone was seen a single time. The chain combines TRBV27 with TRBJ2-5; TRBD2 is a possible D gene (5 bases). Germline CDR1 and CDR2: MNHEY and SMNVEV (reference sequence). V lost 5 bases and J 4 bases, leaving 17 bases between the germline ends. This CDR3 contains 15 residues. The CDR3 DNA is TGTGCCAGCAGTCCAATTAGGGAGCGGCCAGAGACCCAGTACTTC. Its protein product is CASSPIRERPETQYF.

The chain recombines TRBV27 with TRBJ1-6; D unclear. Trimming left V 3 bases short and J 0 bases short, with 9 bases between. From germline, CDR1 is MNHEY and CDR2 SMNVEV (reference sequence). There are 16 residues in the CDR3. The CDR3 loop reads CASSFQPSSYNSPLHF. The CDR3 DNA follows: TGTGCCAGCAGTTTCCAACCGAGCTCCTATAATTCACCCCTCCACTTT.

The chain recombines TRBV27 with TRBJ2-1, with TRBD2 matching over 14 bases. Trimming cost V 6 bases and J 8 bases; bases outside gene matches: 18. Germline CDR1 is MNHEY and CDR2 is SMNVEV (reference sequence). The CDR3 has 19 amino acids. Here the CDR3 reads CASSDPGGLAGVPLYEQFF. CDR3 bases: TGTGCCAGCAGCGATCCCGGGGGACTAGCGGGAGTCCCCCTCTATGAGCAGTTCTTC.

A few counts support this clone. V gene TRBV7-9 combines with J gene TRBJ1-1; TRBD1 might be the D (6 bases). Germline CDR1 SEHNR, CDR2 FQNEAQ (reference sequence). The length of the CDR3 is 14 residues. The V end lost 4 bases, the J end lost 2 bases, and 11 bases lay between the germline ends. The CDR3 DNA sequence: TGTGCCAGCAGCTCAGGGGATATCAACACTGAAGCTTTCTTT. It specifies CASSSGDINTEAFF.